This T cell receptor (beta chain) comes out of a study of cytomegalovirus exposure and HLA in healthy donors. Study results and caveats: Clonal expansion, a later analysis showed, was greater in HLA-associated TCR beta chains than in equally common others.

Primers included in the PCR were 60 Vbeta and 13 Jbeta primers. TCRdb's copy holds only in-frame clones and misses some; the assay was immunoSEQ multiplex PCR. The data show approximately 190,000 clones, with about four fifths seen just once and roughly 3.1% held by the top ten. Concerning this clone itself: Antigen specificity is unknown.

Sequenced material: PBMCs. The sequence was collected from a man aged 35-49 years in good health and CMV-seropositive.

The CDR3 loop reads CASSLVTAGGSYEQYF. The CDR3 DNA reads as TGTGCCAGCAGCTTAGTCACAGCGGGAGGCTCCTACGAGCAGTACTTC. The rearrangement joins TRBV7-8 to TRBJ2-7, with 9 positions matching TRBD2. This CDR3 contains 16 residues. Trimming at V came to 1 base and at J to 0 bases, leaving 4 bases not matched to a gene. Germline CDR1 is SGHVS and CDR2 is FQNEAQ.